These 13 T cell receptor beta chains were sequenced from one sample in a study of blood T cell repertoires in COVID-19. This table comes from immunoSEQ multiplex PCR, and its TCRdb copy is limited to in-frame clones, with some not included. This repertoire shows fewer than 75,000 clones, 87% found once; its top ten account for roughly 6.7%. Input material: peripheral blood. These receptors all stem from a man aged 55 to 69 with active or convalescent COVID-19.

The rearrangement links TRBV19 to TRBJ2-3; 8 nucleotides agree with TRBD2. The V segment lost 4 bases and the J segment 2 bases; nucleotides outside the gene matches: 8. The germline gives CDR1 LNHDA, CDR2 SQIVND (reference sequence). The CDR3 totals 16 residues. The CDR3 DNA is TGTGCCAGTAGTACCCTGACGGGAGGGGCCACAGATACGCAGTATTTT. Protein product: CASSTLTGGATDTQYF.

The V gene is TRBV7-9, the J gene TRBJ2-5; 11 bases map to TRBD2. V lost 2 bases and J lost 0; bases outside the gene matches: 2. The CDR3 length is 16 residues. The germline V gene encodes CDR1 SEHNR and CDR2 FQNEAQ (reference sequence). The CDR3 nucleotides are TGTGCCAGCAGCTTAACTAGCGGGGGTTACCAAGAGACCCAGTACTTC. It is translated as CASSLTSGGYQETQYF.

The genes are TRBV6-5 and TRBJ2-1; D is possibly TRBD1 (6 bases). Germline V gives CDR1 MNHEY, CDR2 SVGAGI. V lost 6 bases to trimming and J lost 9 bases, with 15 bases between them. The CDR3 loop spans 13 amino acids. The CDR3 sequence is CASRPHRAGEQFF. In DNA, the CDR3 is TGTGCCAGCAGACCCCACAGGGCCGGTGAGCAGTTCTTC.

This clone was detected a few times. The rearrangement joins TRBV11-1 to TRBJ1-1; D gene uncertain. Trimming left V 2 bases short and J 2 bases short, with 12 bases between. Germline CDR1 is SGHAT and CDR2 is FQDESV (reference sequence). This CDR3 is 15 amino acids long. The CDR3 DNA sequence: TGTGCCAGCAGCTTATCAAGGGCGGGAAACACTGAAGCTTTCTTT. Translation: CASSLSRAGNTEAFF.

The gene calls are TRBV27 and TRBJ1-5; D possibly corresponds to TRBD1 (5 bases). V was trimmed by 7 bases and J by 0 bases, leaving 13 bases between them. Per the germline V gene, CDR1 is MNHEY and CDR2 is SMNVEV (reference sequence). The CDR3 runs 15 residues. The CDR3, as DNA: TGTGCCAGCACTCGGACACCGTATAGCAATCAGCCCCAGCATTTT. Translation: CASTRTPYSNQPQHF.

This chain links TRBV30 with TRBJ1-1; the match to TRBD1 covers 11 bases. The CDR3 is made up of 13 amino acids. J lost 12 bases, V lost 1 base, and 7 bases had no gene match. Germline V lookup: CDR1 GTSNPN, CDR2 SVGIG (reference sequence). CDR3 sequence: CAWSDKRDRGTFF. DNA of the CDR3: TGTGCCTGGAGTGACAAAAGGGACAGGGGGACTTTCTTT.

V is TRBV9 and J is TRBJ2-2; D call uncertain. Germline V gene sequence: CDR1 SGDLS, CDR2 YYNGEE. V was trimmed by 0 bases and J by 6 bases, leaving 6 bases between them. The CDR3 loop spans 13 amino acids. The CDR3 nucleotides are TGTGCCAGCAGCGTAGATCAGGCCGGGGAGCTGTTTTTT. This translates into CASSVDQAGELFF.

The J gene is TRBJ2-5, the V gene TRBV29-1; 9 positions agree with TRBD1. V lost 3 bases and J lost 0; bases outside the gene matches: 5. Germline V CDR1 and CDR2: SQVTM, ANQGSEA. This CDR3 has 15 residues. Here the CDR3 reads CSVDRGTGNQETQYF. CDR3 nucleotides: TGCAGCGTTGACCGAGGGACAGGGAACCAAGAGACCCAGTACTTC.

The rearrangement links TRBV12-3 or TRBV12-4 to TRBJ1-1; 7 bases are a match to TRBD1. The V and J ends lost 6 bases and 7 bases, in that order; junction bases with no gene match: 2. This CDR3 is built from 11 residues. CDR3 sequence (DNA): TGTGCCAGCAGGGGGGACAGTGAAGCTTTCTTT. It yields the protein CASRGDSEAFF.

The V call is TRBV2, the J call TRBJ2-7, with TRBD1 identical over 8 bases. CDR3 size: 13 residues. Germline V gene sequence: CDR1 SNHLY, CDR2 FYNNEI. V shed 7 bases, J shed 4 bases, and the junction held 6 bases outside the gene matches. CDR3 region: CASNGQGGYEQYF. The DNA of the CDR3 is TGTGCCAGCAATGGACAGGGTGGGTACGAGCAGTACTTC.

Here the CDR3 reads CASPRSVTGELFF. The DNA for the CDR3 is TGTGCCAGTCCCCGGTCGGTAACCGGGGAGCTGTTTTTT. The rearrangement links TRBV19 to TRBJ2-2; D remains unclear. Germline V lookup: CDR1 LNHDA, CDR2 SQIVND (reference sequence). The CDR3 is made up of 13 amino acids. V was trimmed by 8 bases and J by 5 bases, leaving 12 bases between them.

This clone was recorded only once. The V and J genes are TRBV27 and TRBJ2-1; 10 nucleotides match TRBD1. This CDR3 is 15 amino acids long. The V and J ends lost 3 bases and 8 bases, in that order; junction bases with no gene match: 7. The germline V gene encodes CDR1 MNHEY and CDR2 SMNVEV (reference sequence). CDR3 region: CASSLYRTGGDEQFF. CDR3 nucleotides: TGTGCCAGCAGTTTGTATCGGACAGGGGGGGATGAGCAGTTCTTC.

CDR3 sequence: CATQFSYEQYF. CDR3 bases: TGTGCCACACAGTTTTCCTACGAGCAGTACTTC. V is TRBV5-8 and J is TRBJ2-7, with no clear D. With 9 bases removed from V and 1 base from J, the gap between germline ends came to 8 bases. The CDR3 extends over 11 amino acids. Germline CDR1 reads SGHTS; CDR2 reads YDEGEE.